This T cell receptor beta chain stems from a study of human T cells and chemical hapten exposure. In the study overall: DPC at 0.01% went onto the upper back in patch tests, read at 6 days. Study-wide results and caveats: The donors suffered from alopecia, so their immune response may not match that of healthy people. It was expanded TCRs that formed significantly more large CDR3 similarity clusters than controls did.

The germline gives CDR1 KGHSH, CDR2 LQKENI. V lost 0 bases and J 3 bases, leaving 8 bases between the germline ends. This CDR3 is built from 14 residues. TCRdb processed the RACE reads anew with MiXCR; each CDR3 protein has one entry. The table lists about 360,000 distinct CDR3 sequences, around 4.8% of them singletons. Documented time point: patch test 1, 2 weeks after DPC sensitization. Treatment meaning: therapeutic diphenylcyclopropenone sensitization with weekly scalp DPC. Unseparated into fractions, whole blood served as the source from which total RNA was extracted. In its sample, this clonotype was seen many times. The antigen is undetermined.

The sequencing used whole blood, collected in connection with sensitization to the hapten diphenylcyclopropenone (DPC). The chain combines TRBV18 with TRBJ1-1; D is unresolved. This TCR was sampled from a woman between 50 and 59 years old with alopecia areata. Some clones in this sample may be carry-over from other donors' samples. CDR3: CASSPPGWDTEAFF. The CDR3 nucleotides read TGTGCCAGCTCACCACCGGGTTGGGACACTGAAGCTTTCTTT.